This T cell receptor beta chain was captured in a study of human T cells and chemical hapten exposure. Documented time point: patch test 1, 2 weeks after DPC sensitization. Treatment given: therapeutic diphenylcyclopropenone sensitization with weekly scalp DPC. TCRdb re-called the RACE reads through MiXCR, storing one row per CDR3 protein. The data contain about 380,000 distinct CDR3 sequences, around 4.8% of them singletons. The ends were cut back, 4 bases at V and 0 bases at J, with 10 bases in the middle. The CDR3 length is 15 residues. Germline CDR1 reads SNHLY; CDR2 reads FYNNEI. This clonotype was found a few times.

The chain carries TRBV2 and TRBJ2-1; TRBD2 is a possible D gene (6 bases). The sequencing used whole blood, collected in connection with sensitization to the hapten diphenylcyclopropenone (DPC). This receptor was taken from a woman between 50 and 59 years old with alopecia areata. Some clones in this sample may be carry-over from other donors' samples. CDR3 protein: CASSASASSYNEQFF. CDR3 DNA: TGTGCCAGCAGTGCTAGCGCGAGCTCCTACAATGAGCAGTTCTTC.